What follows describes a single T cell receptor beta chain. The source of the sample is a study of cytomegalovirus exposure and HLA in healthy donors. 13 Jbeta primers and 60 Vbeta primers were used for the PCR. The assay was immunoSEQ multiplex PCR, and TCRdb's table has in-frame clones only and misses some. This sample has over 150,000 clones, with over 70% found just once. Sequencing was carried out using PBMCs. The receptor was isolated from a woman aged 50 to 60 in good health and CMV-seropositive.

In nucleotides, the CDR3 is TGTGCCAGCAGCTTAGGACTAGCAGTTGAGCAGTTCTTC. Protein product: CASSLGLAVEQFF. The rearrangement uses TRBV7-2 and TRBJ2-1, with 7 bases aligning to TRBD2. V gave up 1 base and J gave up 9 bases; unmatched junction bases: 3. Germline CDR1 is SGHTA and CDR2 is FQGNSA. CDR3 length: 13 amino acids.